This T cell receptor (beta chain) came from a study of blood T cell repertoires in COVID-19. Study details: Samples representing acute and convalescent COVID-19 were sourced from the United States, Italy and Spain.

V was cut by 2 bases and J by 1 base, with 7 bases left in between. CDR1 SGHRS and CDR2 YFSETQ come from the germline V gene. The CDR3 sequence is 14 residues long. Original processing methods: Estimated nucleated cell counts came from reference gene primer amplification. Produced via immunoSEQ multiplex PCR; TCRdb's table is partial and in-frame only. Clonal size and the V and J genes are those of that table, whereas D and trimming came from the DNA. The profile shows approximately 240,000 clones, 70% to 90% of them singletons. This chain links TRBV5-1 with TRBJ1-3; D call uncertain. This clonotype was sampled from a woman aged 40-49 years who had recovered from COVID-19. The sequenced sample was peripheral blood. The CDR3 bases are TGCGCCAGCAGCTTATCCCTGTCTGGAAACACCATATATTTT. Protein: CASSLSLSGNTIYF.